This T cell receptor beta chain was sequenced during a study of blood T cell repertoires in COVID-19. Study background: COVID-19 samples collected from the United States, Italy and Spain covered acute and convalescent phases. T cells, B-cell-depleted T cells, or PBMCs provided the cDNA or gDNA that served as material.

Germline lookup yields CDR1 SGHTS and CDR2 YDEGEE. This CDR3 contains 17 residues. The trim removed 0 bases at V and 2 bases at J, leaving 7 bases unmatched. Original processing methods: Amplification of reference gene primers was used by the study to estimate nucleated cell counts. Libraries were prepared by immunoSEQ multiplex PCR; TCRdb keeps only in-frame clonotypes and omits some of them. Clone size and the V and J calls come from that table; the DNA yielded D and trimming. The table has approximately 69,000 clones, nearly 80% seen once. This TCR was recovered from a human donor in a cohort sampled during active COVID-19. Sequences were obtained from peripheral blood. The chain is built from TRBV5-8 and TRBJ2-3; TRBD2 aligns across 9 bases. The CDR3: CASSLGLAGRATDTQYF. The CDR3 DNA sequence: TGTGCCAGCAGCTTGGGGCTAGCGGGGAGAGCCACAGATACGCAGTATTTT.